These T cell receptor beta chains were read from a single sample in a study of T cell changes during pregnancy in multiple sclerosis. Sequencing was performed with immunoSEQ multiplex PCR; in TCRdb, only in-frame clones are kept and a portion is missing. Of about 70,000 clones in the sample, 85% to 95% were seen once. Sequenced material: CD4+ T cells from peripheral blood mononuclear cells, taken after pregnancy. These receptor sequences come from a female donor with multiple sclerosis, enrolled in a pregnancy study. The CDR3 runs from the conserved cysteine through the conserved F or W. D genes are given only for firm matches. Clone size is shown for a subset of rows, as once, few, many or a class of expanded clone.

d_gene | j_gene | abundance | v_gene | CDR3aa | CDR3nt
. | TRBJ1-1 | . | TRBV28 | CASIGEGWTEAFF | TGTGCCAGCATTGGGGAGGGGTGGACTGAAGCTTTCTTT
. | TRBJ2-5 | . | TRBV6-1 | CASSLTRIQETQYF | TGTGCCAGCAGTCTGACTAGAATCCAAGAGACCCAGTACTTC
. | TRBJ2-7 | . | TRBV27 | CASSLFGSEQYF | TGTGCCAGCAGTTTATTCGGGTCCGAGCAGTACTTC
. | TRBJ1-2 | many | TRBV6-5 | CASGGPGHNYGYTF | TGTGCCAGCGGGGGACCGGGACACAACTATGGCTACACCTTC
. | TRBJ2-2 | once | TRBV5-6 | CASTTGSADTGELFF | TGTGCCAGCACCACAGGGTCAGCGGACACCGGGGAGCTGTTTTTT
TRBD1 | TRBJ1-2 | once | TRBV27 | CASSLTGGGF | TGTGCCAGCAGTTTGACAGGGGGGGGCTTC
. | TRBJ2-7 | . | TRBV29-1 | CSVYTGPYEQYF | TGCAGCGTTTACACAGGTCCCTACGAGCAGTACTTC
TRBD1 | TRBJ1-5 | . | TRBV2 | CASSEATGEQQPQHF | TGTGCCAGCAGTGAAGCTACAGGGGAACAACAGCCCCAGCATTTT
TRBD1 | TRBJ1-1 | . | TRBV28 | CASSFFTGGYTEAFF | TGTGCCAGCAGTTTCTTTACAGGGGGGTACACTGAAGCTTTCTTT
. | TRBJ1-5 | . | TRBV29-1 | CSVQRGSNQPQHF | TGCAGCGTCCAAAGGGGGAGCAATCAGCCCCAGCATTTT
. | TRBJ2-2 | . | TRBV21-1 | CASSKQTSEGELFF | TGTGCCAGCAGCAAACAGACTAGCGAGGGGGAGCTGTTTTTT
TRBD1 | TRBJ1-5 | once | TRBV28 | CATHLSGGGQPQHF | TGTGCCACCCACCTCTCAGGGGGCGGACAGCCCCAGCATTTT
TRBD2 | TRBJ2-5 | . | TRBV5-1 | CASRSSGGSQETQYF | TGCGCCAGCAGGAGTAGCGGGGGATCCCAAGAGACCCAGTACTTC
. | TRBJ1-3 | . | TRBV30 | CAWNSDTIYF | TGTGCCTGGAACTCTGACACCATATATTTT
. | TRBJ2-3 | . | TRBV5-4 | CASSSQGSQDTQYF | TGTGCCAGCAGCTCACAGGGTTCCCAAGATACGCAGTATTTT
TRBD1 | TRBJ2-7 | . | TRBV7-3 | CASSAGQGGEQYF | TGTGCCAGCAGCGCGGGACAGGGAGGCGAGCAGTACTTC
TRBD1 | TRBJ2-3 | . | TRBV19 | CASSQGVRADTQYF | TGTGCCAGTTCCCAGGGGGTAAGGGCAGATACGCAGTATTTT
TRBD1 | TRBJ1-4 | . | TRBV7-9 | CASSSGQGAEKLFF | TGTGCCAGCAGCTCGGGACAGGGGGCGGAAAAACTGTTTTTT
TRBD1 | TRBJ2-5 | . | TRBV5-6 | CASSFPGTAQETQYF | TGTGCCAGCAGCTTCCCTGGGACAGCCCAAGAGACCCAGTACTTC
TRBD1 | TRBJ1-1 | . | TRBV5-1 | CASSPGRGRAEAFF | TGCGCCAGCAGCCCCGGCAGGGGGCGGGCTGAAGCTTTCTTT
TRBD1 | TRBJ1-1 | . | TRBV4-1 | CASSQDRGQVTEAFF | TGCGCCAGCAGCCAAGACAGGGGGCAGGTCACTGAAGCTTTCTTT
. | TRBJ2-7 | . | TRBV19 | CASSIGPGATNEQYF | TGTGCCAGTAGTATAGGTCCAGGGGCGACGAACGAGCAGTACTTC
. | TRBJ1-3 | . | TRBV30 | CAWSVGVISGNTIYF | TGTGCCTGGAGTGTAGGGGTTATCTCTGGAAACACCATATATTTT
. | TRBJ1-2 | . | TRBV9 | CASSVVPGANYGYTF | TGTGCCAGCAGCGTAGTTCCAGGGGCTAACTATGGCTACACCTTC
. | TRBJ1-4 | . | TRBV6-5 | CASRQGEKLFF | TGTGCCAGCAGGCAGGGGGAAAAACTGTTTTTT
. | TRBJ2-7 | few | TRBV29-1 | CSAAQGGESEQYF | TGCAGCGCCGCACAGGGGGGGGAGTCCGAGCAGTACTTC
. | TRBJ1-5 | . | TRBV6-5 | CASSYSGALNQPQHF | TGTGCCAGCAGTTACTCGGGGGCCTTGAATCAGCCCCAGCATTTT
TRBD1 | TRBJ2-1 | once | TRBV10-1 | CASSARTGRNEQFF | TGCGCCAGCAGTGCGAGGACAGGGCGCAATGAGCAGTTCTTC
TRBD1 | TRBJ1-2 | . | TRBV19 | CATQRGQGDGWNGYTF | TGTGCCACTCAAAGGGGACAGGGGGACGGATGGAATGGCTACACCTTC
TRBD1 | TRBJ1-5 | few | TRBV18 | CASSTTGKPNSNQPQHF | TGTGCCAGCTCAACGACAGGGAAACCTAATAGCAATCAGCCCCAGCATTTT
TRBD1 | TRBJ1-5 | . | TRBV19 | CASRFGQGGNQPQHF | TGTGCCAGTAGATTCGGACAGGGCGGCAATCAGCCCCAGCATTTT
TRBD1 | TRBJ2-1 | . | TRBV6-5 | CASIKDRGSYNEQFF | TGTGCCAGCATCAAAGACAGGGGGTCTTACAATGAGCAGTTCTTC
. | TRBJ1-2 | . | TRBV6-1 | CASSERDGRYDYGYTF | TGTGCCAGCAGCGAACGGGATGGTCGGTATGACTATGGCTACACCTTC
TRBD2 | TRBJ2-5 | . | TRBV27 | CASSGGGETQYF | TGTGCCAGCAGCGGCGGGGGAGAGACCCAGTACTTC
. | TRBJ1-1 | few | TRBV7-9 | CASSLQQANTEAFF | TGTGCCAGCAGCTTACAACAGGCGAACACTGAAGCTTTCTTT
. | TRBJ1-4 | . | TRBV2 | CASSEAIGGEKLFF | TGTGCCAGCAGTGAAGCGATAGGAGGTGAAAAACTGTTTTTT
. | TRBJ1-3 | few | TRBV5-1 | CASSLADSSGNTIYF | TGCGCCAGCAGCTTGGCGGACTCCTCTGGAAACACCATATATTTT
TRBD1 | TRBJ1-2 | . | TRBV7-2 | CASSLGGQGVYGYTF | TGTGCCAGCAGCTTAGGGGGACAGGGTGTCTATGGCTACACCTTC
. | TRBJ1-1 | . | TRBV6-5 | CASSYSRRQADTEAFF | TGTGCCAGCAGTTACTCGCGGCGACAGGCGGACACTGAAGCTTTCTTT
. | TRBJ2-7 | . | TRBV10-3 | CAISAIDSNEQYF | TGTGCCATCAGCGCCATAGACAGTAACGAGCAGTACTTC
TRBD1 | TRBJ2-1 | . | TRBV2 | CAVWGQEANEQFF | TGTGCCGTTTGGGGACAGGAGGCCAATGAGCAGTTCTTC
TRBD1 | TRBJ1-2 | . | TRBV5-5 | CASSPGQGATYGYTF | TGTGCCAGCAGCCCGGGACAGGGAGCGACCTATGGCTACACCTTC
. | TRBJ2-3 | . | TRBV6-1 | CASRARTDTQYF | TGTGCCAGCAGGGCCCGCACAGATACGCAGTATTTT
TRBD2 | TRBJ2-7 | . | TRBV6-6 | CASRLSSGYYEQYF | TGTGCCAGCAGGCTTTCTAGCGGGTACTACGAGCAGTACTTC
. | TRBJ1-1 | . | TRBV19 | CASSTTQGMNTEAFF | TGTGCCAGTAGTACGACACAGGGTATGAACACTGAAGCTTTCTTT
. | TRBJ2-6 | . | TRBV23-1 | CASSQSSSGHSGANVLTF | TGCGCCAGCAGTCAATCGTCATCAGGGCACTCTGGGGCCAACGTCCTGACTTTC
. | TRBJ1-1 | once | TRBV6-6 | CASSYTGPEAFF | TGTGCCAGCAGTTACACAGGGCCTGAAGCTTTCTTT
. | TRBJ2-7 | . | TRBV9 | CASSLGADKYEQYF | TGTGCCAGCAGCTTAGGAGCCGATAAGTACGAGCAGTACTTC
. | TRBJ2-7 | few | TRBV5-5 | CASSLSSSYEQYF | TGTGCCAGCAGCTTATCGAGCTCCTACGAGCAGTACTTC
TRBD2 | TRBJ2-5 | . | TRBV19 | CASSPAWVGGETQYF | TGTGCCAGTAGCCCCGCGTGGGTCGGGGGGGAGACCCAGTACTTC
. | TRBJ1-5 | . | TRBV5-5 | CASSLAGGNQPQHF | TGTGCCAGCAGCTTGGCAGGGGGCAATCAGCCCCAGCATTTT
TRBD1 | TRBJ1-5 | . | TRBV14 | CASSQTGVPTQHF | TGTGCCAGCAGTCAGACAGGGGTTCCGACCCAGCATTTT
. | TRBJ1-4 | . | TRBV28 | CASRTPGGQGRKLFF | TGTGCCAGCAGGACTCCCGGGGGGCAGGGCCGAAAACTGTTTTTT
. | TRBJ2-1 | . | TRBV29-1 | CSVVVGISYNEQFF | TGCAGCGTTGTCGTCGGGATCTCCTACAATGAGCAGTTCTTC
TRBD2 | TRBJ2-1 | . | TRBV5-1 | CASSLVLAGAYYNEQFF | TGCGCCAGCAGCTTGGTCCTAGCGGGGGCCTACTACAATGAGCAGTTCTTC
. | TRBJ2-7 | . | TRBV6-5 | CASRRTFSYEQYF | TGTGCCAGCAGAAGGACATTTTCCTACGAGCAGTACTTC
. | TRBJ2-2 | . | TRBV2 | CASRGIRGNTGELFF | TGTGCCAGCAGGGGAATCAGGGGGAACACCGGGGAGCTGTTTTTT
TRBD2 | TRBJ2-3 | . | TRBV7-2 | CASSLGSSGYTDTQYF | TGTGCCAGCAGCTTAGGGTCTAGCGGATACACAGATACGCAGTATTTT
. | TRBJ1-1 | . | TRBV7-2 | CASSSQFNTEAFF | TGTGCCAGCAGCTCTCAGTTTAACACTGAAGCTTTCTTT